This entry is about one T cell receptor (beta chain). As yet, its antigen is unknown. Donors had nominal health at sampling but likely had unrecorded immune exposures. This entry is derived from a study of cytomegalovirus exposure and HLA in healthy donors. Study-level information: HLA-typed donors were the source of 80 million to 90 million unique TCRs, which an early data release held. General study points: The likely explanation for a cluster of highly shared sequence variants was sequencing artifact. Donors were assumed by presence/absence analyses to have roughly uniform sequencing depth.

Vbeta (60) and Jbeta (13) primers were used in the PCR. Here immunoSEQ multiplex PCR was the method, and the copy in TCRdb shows in-frame clones only, minus some. The sample consists of 150,000 to 200,000 clones, around 81% of them appearing once. Per germline, CDR1 LNHDA and CDR2 SQIVND (reference sequence). The V gene end was trimmed by 5 bases and the J gene end by 1 base; junction bases not matched to a gene: 13. This CDR3 has 19 amino acids. Sample: PBMCs. V and J are TRBV19 and TRBJ2-4, with 11 bases matching TRBD1. This receptor was identified in a woman under 30 in good health and CMV-seropositive. This chain's CDR3 is CASSASRDRGSGAKNIQYF. The DNA of the CDR3 is TGTGCCAGTAGTGCATCCAGGGACAGGGGGAGTGGTGCCAAAAACATTCAGTACTTC.